The clone carrying this T cell receptor beta chain was found a few times. The antigen is undetermined. TCRdb reprocessed the 5' RACE reads with MiXCR, giving one entry per CDR3 protein. The data show about 31,000 distinct CDR3 sequences, around 7.2% seen once. The CDR3 has 14 residues. Deletions cut 0 bases from V and 7 bases from J, with 14 bases between. Per germline, CDR1 SGHRS and CDR2 YFSETQ. This sample was included in a study of CD8 T cells in ankylosing spondylitis. Notes on the study in general: Researchers reportedly found disease-linked clones significantly enriched in matched ankylosing spondylitis synovial fluid. Seven or eight highly homologous variants made up a TCR beta motif, and this motif appeared characteristic of ankylosing spondylitis blood. Disease-associated clonotypes exhibited CD8+ identity and were relatively infrequent in peripheral blood.

The sequence was obtained from a male donor with ankylosing spondylitis or in good health (not recorded which). The sample comprised blood, either unsorted or a sorted T cell fraction (not recorded which). This chain links TRBV5-1 with TRBJ2-7; no firm D call. CDR3 coding DNA: TGCGCCAGCAGCTTGGACCTGTCTTGGGGTGAGCAGTACTTC. Translating gives CASSLDLSWGEQYF.